The 32 T cell receptor beta chains below all came from one sample that was sequenced in a study of OX40 agonist ivuxolimab in advanced cancers. Profiled with immunoSEQ multiplex PCR; TCRdb holds only in-frame clones, not every one. The table has 63,000 or so clones, 70% to 90% seen once. The sequences come from CD4+ or CD8+ T cells sorted from blood, collected in a trial of the OX40 agonist ivuxolimab. These receptors were obtained from an adult with an advanced solid tumor such as melanoma, head and neck, liver or kidney cancer.

The chain uses TRBV19 and TRBJ2-1, with 8 bases fitting TRBD1. The CDR3 runs to 14 residues. In germline, CDR1 is LNHDA, CDR2 SQIVND (reference sequence). The V segment lost 4 bases and the J segment 8 bases; nucleotides outside the gene matches: 7. CDR3 loop: CASSNNNRGDEQFF. CDR3 coding DNA: TGTGCCAGTAGTAATAACAACAGGGGGGATGAGCAGTTCTTC.

This chain joins TRBV6-1 and TRBJ2-5; D is possibly TRBD1 (6 bases). Per the germline V gene, CDR1 is MNHNS and CDR2 is SASEGT. This CDR3 is built from 13 residues. V was shortened by 7 bases and J by 2 bases, with 11 bases between the two germline ends. In DNA, the CDR3 is TGTGCCAGCAAAGTTAGGGGGCAAGAGACCCAGTACTTC. This codes for CASKVRGQETQYF.

Only a few counts were recorded for this clone. The genes are TRBV5-4 and TRBJ1-6; D is possibly TRBD1 (6 bases). Trimming pared 1 base from V and 8 bases from J, leaving 10 bases between. Germline V gene lookup returns CDR1 SGHNT and CDR2 YYREEE (reference sequence). The CDR3 loop spans 14 amino acids. This chain's CDR3 is CASSLPAGDSPLHF. The CDR3, as DNA: TGTGCCAGCAGCTTGCCCGCAGGGGATTCACCCCTCCACTTT.

The sample holds many counts of this clone. This chain uses TRBV5-4 with TRBJ1-2, with D uncertain. Germline lookup yields CDR1 SGHNT and CDR2 YYREEE (reference sequence). This CDR3 has 13 amino acids. Trimming removed 3 bases from V and 5 bases from J, with 11 bases in between. The CDR3 region has the DNA TGTGCCAGCAGCTCGGGCAGCCGATATGGCTACACCTTC. As protein: CASSSGSRYGYTF.

The genes are TRBV5-1 and TRBJ1-5; D remains ambiguous. The CDR3 runs to 15 residues. Germline V gives CDR1 SGHRS, CDR2 YFSETQ. The V end lost 0 bases, the J end lost 2 bases, and 9 bases lay between the germline ends. The CDR3 nucleotides read TGCGCCAGCAGCTTGGACATAGGTGGCAATCAGCCCCAGCATTTT. Translated, it gives CASSLDIGGNQPQHF.

The V gene is TRBV29-1, the J gene TRBJ1-1; 8 nucleotides match TRBD1. Germline CDR1 and CDR2: SQVTM and ANQGSEA. The CDR3 is 13 residues long. The CDR3 reads CSTGTGGFTEAFF. CDR3 nucleotides: TGCAGTACCGGGACAGGCGGTTTCACTGAAGCTTTCTTT.

J is TRBJ1-3 and V is TRBV13, with D unclear. The germline V gene encodes CDR1 PRHDT and CDR2 FYEKMQ (reference sequence). The germline V and J ends were trimmed by 5 bases and 1 base, with 6 bases remaining between them. CDR3 length equals 13 residues. The CDR3 region is CASSLASGNTIYF. The CDR3 DNA sequence: TGTGCCAGCAGCCTAGCATCTGGAAACACCATATATTTT.

The CDR3 DNA reads TGCGCCAGCAGCCAAGCAGGGGGTCAGAACTATGGCTACACCTTC. Amino acid sequence: CASSQAGGQNYGYTF. This rearrangement joins TRBV4-1 to TRBJ1-2, with 7 bases that match TRBD1. V was clipped by 1 base and J by 2 bases; unmatched bases: 4. In germline, CDR1 is MGHRA, CDR2 YSYEKL. This CDR3 has 15 residues.

This chain joins TRBV6-6 and TRBJ1-1; 7 nucleotides agree with TRBD1. The V gene end was trimmed by 4 bases and the J gene end by 2 bases; junction bases not matched to a gene: 4. Per the germline V gene, CDR1 is MNHNY and CDR2 is SVGAGI (reference sequence). The CDR3 extends over 14 amino acids. CDR3 region: CASSFGQVNTEAFF. The CDR3, as DNA: TGTGCCAGCAGTTTTGGACAGGTCAACACTGAAGCTTTCTTT.

The J gene is TRBJ2-7, the V gene TRBV6-5; D not resolved. V gave up 2 bases and J gave up 3 bases, with 11 bases separating them. Germline lookup yields CDR1 MNHEY and CDR2 SVGAGI. This CDR3 has 14 amino acids. Here the CDR3 DNA reads TGTGCCAGCAGTTACGGGGATACCCTCTACGAGCAGTACTTC. Protein: CASSYGDTLYEQYF.

The V and J genes are TRBV7-2 and TRBJ2-7; the D is unclear. This CDR3 spans 14 amino acids. Per germline, CDR1 SGHTA and CDR2 FQGNSA. V was clipped by 5 bases and J by 2 bases, with 13 bases between them. The CDR3 spells CASSLDPSTYEQYF. The CDR3 DNA reads TGTGCCAGCAGCCTCGACCCTTCGACCTACGAGCAGTACTTC.

V usage is TRBV10-3 and J usage is TRBJ2-1, with TRBD1 matching over 9 bases. J gave up 7 bases and V 6 bases, and 10 bases lay outside the gene matches. The germline gives CDR1 ENHRY, CDR2 SYGVKD. The CDR3 totals 15 residues. The CDR3 DNA sequence: TGTGCCATCAGAGCTTCCGGGACAGGGTTAAATGAGCAGTTCTTC. It translates to CAIRASGTGLNEQFF.

The genes are TRBV4-2 and TRBJ1-5; D possibly corresponds to TRBD1 (5 bases). The CDR3 consists of 18 residues. Germline V gene sequence: CDR1 LGHNA, CDR2 YNFKEQ. V dropped 1 base and J dropped 11 bases, with 27 bases sitting between them. DNA of the CDR3: TGTGCCAGCAGCCAAGGTACGTTGAGTACAGGCACCCCTTGGGCCCAGCATTTT. As protein: CASSQGTLSTGTPWAQHF.

The chain employs TRBV30 and TRBJ1-6; TRBD1 matches at 7 bases. CDR1 is GTSNPN, CDR2 SVGIG, per germline (reference sequence). V lost 0 bases, J lost 10 bases, and 6 bases stayed unmatched. CDR3 length equals 14 residues. CDR3 amino acids: CAWSVGPRGSPLHF. DNA for the CDR3: TGTGCCTGGAGTGTCGGGCCCAGGGGGTCACCCCTCCACTTT.

CDR3 sequence reads: CASSQHKGQGTDTQYF. Here the CDR3 DNA reads TGTGCCAGCAGCCAGCATAAGGGGCAGGGAACAGATACGCAGTATTTT. The genes are TRBV4-2 and TRBJ2-3; D is perhaps TRBD1 (5 bases). The length of the CDR3 is 16 residues. V shed 3 bases and J shed 3 bases, with 16 bases lying between them. CDR1 and CDR2 from the germline V gene are LGHNA and YNFKEQ.

In its sample, this clone was seen once. The chain has TRBV28 and TRBJ2-1, with D perhaps matching TRBD2 (6 bases). This CDR3 spans 15 amino acids. Germline V gene lookup returns CDR1 MDHEN and CDR2 SYDVKM. V lost 7 bases, J lost 3 bases, and 16 bases lay in between. Here the CDR3 reads CASTISAGLYNEQFF. CDR3 in DNA: TGTGCCAGCACCATCTCAGCGGGTCTCTACAATGAGCAGTTCTTC.

The chain couples TRBV6-1 to TRBJ1-5; 7 bases agree with TRBD1. The trim removed 9 bases at V and 3 bases at J, leaving 5 bases unmatched. CDR3 length: 13 residues. CDR1 is MNHNS and CDR2 is SASEGT in the germline V gene. CDR3 coding DNA: TGTGCCAGTGGGGGGACAGTCAATCAGCCCCAGCATTTT. Amino acids: CASGGTVNQPQHF.

V gene TRBV2 combines with J gene TRBJ2-3; no reliable D call. Germline values: CDR1 SNHLY, CDR2 FYNNEI. This CDR3 comprises 11 residues. V lost 8 bases and J 2 bases, leaving 5 bases between the germline ends. The DNA of the CDR3 is TGTGCCAGCCTCTCCACAGATACGCAGTATTTT. Translating it yields CASLSTDTQYF.

This chain links TRBV10-2 with TRBJ2-1; tentatively, D is TRBD1 or TRBD2 (5 bases each). Germline CDR1 is WSHSY and CDR2 is SAAADI. The CDR3 is 15 residues long. V was clipped by 4 bases and J by 6 bases, with 16 bases between them. Here the CDR3 reads CASSAGQHLSNEQFF. The CDR3, as DNA: TGCGCCAGCAGTGCGGGGCAGCACCTCAGCAATGAGCAGTTCTTC.

This clone appeared a few times. CDR3 protein: CAWRSYGRNTEAFF. The CDR3 DNA is TGTGCCTGGCGATCGTACGGGAGGAACACTGAAGCTTTCTTT. The chain uses TRBV30 and TRBJ1-1; unclear D gene. The V gene's germline CDR1 is GTSNPN and CDR2 SVGIG (reference sequence). The CDR3 totals 14 residues. Trimming cost V 5 bases and J 1 base, with 14 bases left between them.

This chain joins TRBV19 and TRBJ2-5; 10 nucleotides align to TRBD2. CDR1 is LNHDA and CDR2 is SQIVND in the germline V gene (reference sequence). The J segment lost 5 bases and the V segment lost 8 bases, leaving 8 bases of the junction unmatched. CDR3 length: 14 amino acids. In DNA form, the CDR3 reads TGTGCCAGTCAAGAAAGCGGGGGGGACGAGACCCAGTACTTC. Amino acids: CASQESGGDETQYF.

This rearrangement joins TRBV21-1 to TRBJ2-7; the table gives TRBD1 as D, unverified against the DNA. TRBV21-1 is described as a pseudogene. The CDR3 loop spans 17 amino acids. The CDR3 nucleotides read TGTGCCAGCAGCAAACCACCGACCCGGGACAGGGCGTGCACGCCGTACTTC. Translation gives CASSKPPTRDRACTPYF.

This clone was detected only once. The chain uses TRBV5-1 and TRBJ2-5, with 15 bases matching TRBD2. This CDR3 is 17 amino acids long. The germline CDR1 and CDR2 sequences are SGHRS and YFSETQ. J lost 5 bases, V lost 3 bases, and 8 bases had no gene match. CDR3 amino acids: CASSSGLAGGPGETQYF. DNA for the CDR3: TGCGCCAGCAGCTCTGGACTAGCGGGGGGGCCGGGGGAGACCCAGTACTTC.

The V call is TRBV4-1, the J call TRBJ1-1; unclear D gene. The germline gives CDR1 MGHRA, CDR2 YSYEKL. The V gene lost 3 bases and the J gene lost 6 bases, with 17 bases spanning the gap. This CDR3 is 15 amino acids long. CDR3 sequence reads: CASSQEGRRPAEAFF. The CDR3 DNA sequence: TGCGCCAGCAGCCAGGAAGGCCGACGGCCCGCTGAAGCTTTCTTT.

V usage is TRBV5-1 and J usage is TRBJ2-1, with TRBD2 identical over 8 bases. From germline, CDR1 is SGHRS and CDR2 YFSETQ. Trimming took 3 bases from V and 4 from J; bases not matched to a gene: 12. The CDR3 contains 17 residues. The CDR3 region has the DNA TGCGCCAGCAGCTCGGGGGGATCCGGGACTAGGTACAATGAGCAGTTCTTC. It encodes CASSSGGSGTRYNEQFF.

This clone was found once. The genes are TRBV9 and TRBJ2-1, with D possibly TRBD2 on 5 matching bases. Deletions cut 3 bases from V and 5 bases from J, with 9 bases between. The CDR3 length is 13 residues. From germline, CDR1 is SGDLS and CDR2 YYNGEE. CDR3 residues: CASSAPADNEQFF. CDR3 DNA: TGTGCCAGCAGCGCCCCAGCGGACAATGAGCAGTTCTTC. Complete variable domain (other parts from reference TRBV9 and TRBJ2-1): DSGVTQTPKHLITATGQRVTLRCSPRSGDLSVYWYQQSLDQGLQFLIQYYNGEERAKGNILERFSAQQFPDLHSELNLSSLELGDSALYFCASSAPADNEQFFGPGTRLTVL.

This clone showed up just a few times. The rearrangement links TRBV5-4 to TRBJ1-1; D not resolved. The CDR3 length is 14 residues. In germline, CDR1 is SGHNT, CDR2 YYREEE (reference sequence). The V end lost 7 bases, the J end lost 0 bases, and 13 bases lay between the germline ends. The CDR3 protein is CASFFGGMNTEAFF. CDR3 nucleotides: TGTGCCAGCTTCTTCGGTGGGATGAACACTGAAGCTTTCTTT.

The chain joins TRBV11-2 to TRBJ1-4; D is unclear. The V gene's germline CDR1 is SGHAT and CDR2 FQNNGV. The length of the CDR3 is 15 residues. V gave up 5 bases and J gave up 8 bases, with 18 bases separating them. This CDR3 reads CASSVRPSLGEKLFF. The DNA of the CDR3 is TGTGCCAGCAGCGTCCGACCTAGCCTTGGGGAAAAACTGTTTTTT.

This clone came up once. The V gene is TRBV19, the J gene TRBJ1-4, with D hard to call. Deletions cut 0 bases from V and 3 bases from J, with 14 bases between. The CDR3 covers 17 residues. Germline V gene lookup returns CDR1 LNHDA and CDR2 SQIVND (reference sequence). The DNA for the CDR3 is TGTGCCAGTAGTATAGATAGAATGAGGTTTGCTAATGAAAAACTGTTTTTT. Its translation: CASSIDRMRFANEKLFF.

This rearrangement joins TRBV6-6 to TRBJ1-3, with D hard to call. The V end lost 6 bases, the J end lost 0 bases, and 9 bases lay between the germline ends. This CDR3 is 14 amino acids long. Germline V gives CDR1 MNHNY, CDR2 SVGAGI (reference sequence). CDR3 DNA sequence: TGTGCCAGCAGCTACATTAGCTCTGGAAACACCATATATTTT. Translating gives CASSYISSGNTIYF.

The chain has TRBV10-1 and TRBJ2-6, with 11 nucleotides matching TRBD1. The germline V gene has CDR1 WNHNN and CDR2 SYGVQD (reference sequence). The trim removed 7 bases at V and 0 bases at J, leaving 5 bases unmatched. The CDR3 consists of 17 residues. CDR3: CASIWTGGNSGANVLTF. CDR3 bases: TGCGCCAGCATTTGGACAGGGGGCAACTCTGGGGCCAACGTCCTGACTTTC.

V and J are TRBV19 and TRBJ1-2; D ambiguous. Germline-derived CDR1 and CDR2 are LNHDA and SQIVND (reference sequence). The CDR3 covers 18 residues. The V gene lost 8 bases and the J gene lost 2 bases, with 27 bases spanning the gap. The CDR3 DNA is TGTGCCAGTGGCTCCGAAGGAACGCCAACCTCTAGGAACTATGGCTACACCTTC. Residues: CASGSEGTPTSRNYGYTF.